This record looks at one T cell receptor beta chain sequence and its context. This specimen comes from a study of blood T cell repertoires in COVID-19. For the study at large: The United States, Italy and Spain were the sources of the acute and convalescent COVID-19 samples. Sample material is recorded as cDNA or gDNA derived from T cells, B-cell-depleted T cells, or PBMCs.

Per the study methods: Amplification of reference gene primers provided the estimated nucleated cell counts. Repertoires were generated with immunoSEQ multiplex PCR, while TCRdb's copy carries only in-frame clones and drops some. That table furnishes V, J and clone size, whereas the DNA furnished D and trimming. This sample has 180,000 or so clones, with 80% to 85% found just once. The CDR3 is 14 amino acids. Trimming shortened V by 0 bases and J by 8 bases, and 13 bases separated the two germline ends. Per the germline V gene, CDR1 is MNHEY and CDR2 is SVGAGI. The sequenced sample was peripheral blood. The receptor comes from a human donor with acute or convalescent COVID-19. The donor label of this sample is uncertain. The chain couples TRBV6-5 to TRBJ1-2; no firm D call. The CDR3 reads CASSYSQVPYGYTF. The CDR3 nucleotides read TGTGCCAGCAGTTACTCTCAGGTTCCTTACGGCTACACCTTC.